This paragraph reports one T cell receptor (beta chain). This entry comes from a study of blood T cell repertoires in COVID-19. About the study: PBMCs, B-cell-depleted T cells, or T cells provided the cDNA or gDNA that made up the material.

Participants were aged roughly 18 to 90 years, lived in 25 or so US areas, and enrolled virtually. Membership in each cohort depended on participant-reported clinical history. The protocol was immunoSEQ multiplex PCR, while the TCRdb copy is restricted to in-frame clones and leaves out a portion. The table has hundreds of thousands of clones, around 90% seen once. The CDR3 is 14 amino acids. In germline, CDR1 is SGHRS, CDR2 YFSETQ. V was shortened by 1 base and J by 3 bases, with 10 bases between the two germline ends. The specimen was PBMCs or T cells enriched from blood (not recorded which). The rearrangement links TRBV5-1 to TRBJ1-2, with a weak D call TRBD1 (6 bases). The clonotype was recovered from a woman aged 18-35 years with acute COVID-19. CDR3 DNA sequence: TGCGCCAGCAGCTTGAGGACAGAGGACTATGGCTACACCTTC. It is translated as CASSLRTEDYGYTF.